Listed below are T cell receptor beta chains from one sample, sequenced in a study of cytomegalovirus exposure and HLA in healthy donors. Sequencing was performed with immunoSEQ multiplex PCR; in TCRdb, only in-frame clones are kept and a portion is missing. The table lists some 130,000 clones, 70% to 85% of them singletons. What was sequenced was PBMCs. These receptors all come from a man aged 30-40 years in good health and CMV-seropositive. Both conserved end residues are part of each CDR3. Each record gives: CDR3 DNA, CDR3 protein, clone size, D gene, J gene, V gene. D genes are given only for firm matches. For some rows the clone size is stated as once, few or many, or as a class when expanded; others skip it.

DNA: TGTGCCAGCAGCTCTGGAACCGGCGGGCCCCAGCATTTT; CDR3: CASSSGTGGPQHF; size: -; D: -; J: TRBJ1-5; V: TRBV7-2
DNA: TGTGCCAGCAGCCAAGATACAGGGGGCACTGGCTACACCTTC; CDR3: CASSQDTGGTGYTF; size: -; D: TRBD1; J: TRBJ1-2; V: TRBV14
DNA: TGTGCCACCGCCGGACAGCCCACGGACGAGCAGTACTTC; CDR3: CATAGQPTDEQYF; size: few; D: -; J: TRBJ2-7; V: TRBV2
DNA: TGTGCCAGCAGTTACTGGGGGGCCAGGGGGTATGAGACCCAGTACTTC; CDR3: CASSYWGARGYETQYF; size: -; D: -; J: TRBJ2-5; V: TRBV6-5
DNA: TGCGCCAGCAGCTTAGGCGGCCTGGGTTGGGAGCAGTACTTC; CDR3: CASSLGGLGWEQYF; size: -; D: -; J: TRBJ2-7; V: TRBV5-1
DNA: TGTGCCAGCAGCCAAGATCGGGATGGGGTCCTTGGCTACACCTTC; CDR3: CASSQDRDGVLGYTF; size: -; D: -; J: TRBJ1-2; V: TRBV4-2
DNA: TGTGCCAGCAGGGAACGCGTTTATGGCTACACCTTC; CDR3: CASRERVYGYTF; size: -; D: -; J: TRBJ1-2; V: TRBV2
DNA: TGTGCCAGCAGTGAGATGAGAGCGGGATCCCAAGAGACCCAGTACTTC; CDR3: CASSEMRAGSQETQYF; size: -; D: TRBD2; J: TRBJ2-5; V: TRBV25-1
DNA: TGTGCCTGGAGGAATCGAGGGGGCTACGAGCAGTACTTC; CDR3: CAWRNRGGYEQYF; size: -; D: -; J: TRBJ2-7; V: TRBV30
DNA: TGCGCCAGCAGCTTGAACATTATGAACACTGAAGCTTTCTTT; CDR3: CASSLNIMNTEAFF; size: -; D: -; J: TRBJ1-1; V: TRBV5-1
DNA: TGTGCCAGCAGTTACTCATGGCTTGGTGCAGATACGCAGTATTTT; CDR3: CASSYSWLGADTQYF; size: -; D: -; J: TRBJ2-3; V: TRBV6-5
DNA: TGTGCCAGCACCGATCCAGGGGGTCTGGCTCAGCCCCAGCATTTT; CDR3: CASTDPGGLAQPQHF; size: once; D: TRBD1; J: TRBJ1-5; V: TRBV6-5
DNA: TGTGCCAGCAGCTTTGGGGGGATCCCCTACAATGAGCAGTTCTTC; CDR3: CASSFGGIPYNEQFF; size: -; D: -; J: TRBJ2-1; V: TRBV11-2
DNA: TGTGCCAGCAGCTTCGGACTAGCGGAGACCCAGTACTTC; CDR3: CASSFGLAETQYF; size: -; D: TRBD2; J: TRBJ2-5; V: TRBV11-2
DNA: TGCAGCGTTGATGAAGGGGATTCCCGGTGGGCTTTCTTT; CDR3: CSVDEGDSRWAFF; size: -; D: -; J: TRBJ1-1; V: TRBV29-1
DNA: TGTGCCTGGAAGGAGCGGTGGAGGGTGAACACCGGGGAGCTGTTTTTT; CDR3: CAWKERWRVNTGELFF; size: -; D: -; J: TRBJ2-2; V: TRBV30
DNA: TGTGCCAGCAGTGATGGGGGGGCGCTTATCTATGGCTACACCTTC; CDR3: CASSDGGALIYGYTF; size: -; D: -; J: TRBJ1-2; V: TRBV2
DNA: TGCGCCAGCAGCTTGGAGGACTCGAAGGCAGATACGCAGTATTTT; CDR3: CASSLEDSKADTQYF; size: -; D: -; J: TRBJ2-3; V: TRBV5-1
DNA: TGTGCCAGCTCACCGGGCCGGGACAGGGTAGCTTTCTTT; CDR3: CASSPGRDRVAFF; size: -; D: TRBD1; J: TRBJ1-1; V: TRBV18
DNA: TGTGCCAGCAGCCCGACAGGTCTTCCTGGCTACACCTTC; CDR3: CASSPTGLPGYTF; size: -; D: -; J: TRBJ1-2; V: TRBV2
DNA: TGCGCCAGCAGCTTGGTGACTGGCGGGATTAATTCACCCCTCCACTTT; CDR3: CASSLVTGGINSPLHF; size: -; D: -; J: TRBJ1-6; V: TRBV5-1
DNA: TGTGCCAGCAGTTTAAGCGGGCAGAACTACGAGCAGTACTTC; CDR3: CASSLSGQNYEQYF; size: -; D: -; J: TRBJ2-7; V: TRBV27